This entry describes one T cell receptor (beta chain). PCR was performed a second time for about 7 to 11 cycles using a sample-barcoded 5' primer and a J-beta primer mix. TCRdb called the 5' RACE reads again in MiXCR, with one record for every CDR3 protein. The sample lists 1.6 million or so distinct CDR3 sequences; 30% to 40% were seen once. This sample stems from a study of blood T cells in healthy people across ages. The wider study: Per every two T cells, about one barcoded beta molecule was captured by template switching.

The origin of this receptor is a woman between 25 and 40 years old in good health. The sample consisted of blood.

CDR3 in amino acids: CSVEVGEGRGTEAFF. As DNA, the CDR3 is TGCAGCGTTGAAGTGGGTGAGGGTAGGGGCACTGAAGCTTTCTTT. The chain is built from TRBV29-1 and TRBJ1-1; possibly TRBD1 for D (5 bases). CDR3 length: 15 amino acids. Germline-derived CDR1 and CDR2 are SQVTM and ANQGSEA. With 1 base removed from V and 4 bases from J, the gap between germline ends came to 16 bases.